The 6 T cell receptor beta chains presented below share a single source sample, sequenced in a study of blood T cell repertoires in COVID-19. Assay: immunoSEQ multiplex PCR; the TCRdb copy retains only in-frame clones and omits some. The data contain 35,000 to 40,000 clones, 84% of them singletons. Sequencing was performed on peripheral blood. The receptor source for this set is a man over 45 with active or convalescent COVID-19.

V and J are TRBV9 and TRBJ1-4; D gene ambiguous. The CDR3 contains 15 residues. V dropped 0 bases and J dropped 3 bases, with 9 bases sitting between them. The V gene's germline CDR1 is SGDLS and CDR2 YYNGEE. The CDR3 loop is CASSVGDFANEKLFF. The CDR3 DNA follows: TGTGCCAGCAGCGTAGGAGACTTTGCTAATGAAAAACTGTTTTTT.

This clone occurred once. The V and J genes are TRBV19 and TRBJ1-5, with D uncertain. Germline-derived CDR1 and CDR2 are LNHDA and SQIVND (reference sequence). This CDR3 spans 15 amino acids. Trimming cost V 6 bases and J 9 bases, with 21 bases left between them. CDR3 in amino acids: CASREKTDRSRPQHF. The CDR3 DNA follows: TGTGCCAGTAGGGAAAAGACGGATCGGAGTCGGCCCCAGCATTTT.

This rearrangement joins TRBV5-1 to TRBJ1-6, with 7 bases fitting TRBD1. The CDR3 runs to 14 residues. CDR1 is SGHRS and CDR2 is YFSETQ in the germline V gene. The V gene end was trimmed by 0 bases and the J gene end by 6 bases; junction bases not matched to a gene: 0. CDR3 DNA: TGCGCCAGCAGCTTGGACAGGGGTAATTCACCCCTCCACTTT. Translating gives CASSLDRGNSPLHF.

This chain joins TRBV6-4 and TRBJ1-1, with TRBD1 identical over 9 bases. CDR3 length: 13 amino acids. The trim removed 4 bases at V and 10 bases at J, leaving 7 bases unmatched. Germline CDR1 MRHNA, CDR2 SNTAGT. The CDR3 sequence is CASSARQGEAAFF. CDR3 bases: TGTGCCAGCAGTGCCCGACAGGGGGAGGCAGCTTTCTTT.

This chain connects TRBV3-1 (or the pseudogene TRBV3-2) to TRBJ2-1, with 8 bases identical to TRBD2. Germline V gene lookup returns CDR1 LGHDT and CDR2 YNNKEL (reference sequence). After removal of 1 base from V and 4 bases from J, the junction contained 15 bases not matched to a gene. The CDR3 length is 19 residues. The CDR3 reads CASSQAAGGYGALYNEQFF. In nucleotides, the CDR3 is TGTGCCAGCAGCCAAGCCGCGGGGGGCTACGGCGCGTTATACAATGAGCAGTTCTTC.

This chain uses TRBV9 with TRBJ2-6; 9 nucleotides agree with TRBD1. The V segment lost 0 bases and the J segment 3 bases; nucleotides outside the gene matches: 4. The CDR3 runs 17 residues. Germline V lookup: CDR1 SGDLS, CDR2 YYNGEE. CDR3 bases: TGTGCCAGCAGCGTAGACAGGGGGCGTGATGGGGCCAACGTCCTGACTTTC. It is translated as CASSVDRGRDGANVLTF.